The T cell receptor (beta chain) under discussion was sequenced for a study of shared clonotypes between healthy human individuals. Overall study results and limits: Tissues were not sampled, only blood, and their repertoires likely differ.

Researchers ran the assay at a deep level. Several immunoSEQ plates received, in even portions, the genomic DNA of each subset. Unsorted PBMC DNA was sequenced on ten immunoSEQ deep assay plates. Assay used: immunoSEQ multiplex PCR; TCRdb lists only in-frame clones, some missing. The table shows about 460,000 clones, with approximately 77% occurring only once. In this sample, this clone turned up once. Its antigen is currently unknown. V was trimmed by 3 bases and J by 2 bases, leaving 26 bases between them. The CDR3 is 19 amino acids. From germline, CDR1 is KGHSH and CDR2 LQKENI. The source of this sequence is a woman between 40 and 55 years old in good health. Some clones in this sample may be carry-over from other donors' samples. The chain has TRBV18 and TRBJ2-7, with D maybe TRBD1 (6 bases). The source material was PBMCs. The CDR3 sequence: CASSPRPYIQQGSAYEQYF. Here the CDR3 DNA reads TGTGCCAGCTCACCCCGACCATATATCCAGCAGGGGTCTGCCTACGAGCAGTACTTC.